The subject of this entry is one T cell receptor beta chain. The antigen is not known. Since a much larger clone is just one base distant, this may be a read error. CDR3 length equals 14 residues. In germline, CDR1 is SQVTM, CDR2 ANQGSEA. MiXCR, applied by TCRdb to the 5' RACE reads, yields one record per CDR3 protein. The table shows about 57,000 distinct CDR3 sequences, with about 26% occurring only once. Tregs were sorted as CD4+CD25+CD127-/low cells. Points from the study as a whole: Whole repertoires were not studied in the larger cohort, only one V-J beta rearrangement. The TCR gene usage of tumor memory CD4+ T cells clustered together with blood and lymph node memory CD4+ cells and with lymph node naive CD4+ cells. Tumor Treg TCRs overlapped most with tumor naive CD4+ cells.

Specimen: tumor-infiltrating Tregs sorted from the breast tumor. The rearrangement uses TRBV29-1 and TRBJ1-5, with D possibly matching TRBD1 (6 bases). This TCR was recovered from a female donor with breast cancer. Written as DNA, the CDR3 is TGCGGCGTTGGTTCGGACAGCCTCAATCAGCCCCAGCATTTT. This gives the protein CGVGSDSLNQPQHF.